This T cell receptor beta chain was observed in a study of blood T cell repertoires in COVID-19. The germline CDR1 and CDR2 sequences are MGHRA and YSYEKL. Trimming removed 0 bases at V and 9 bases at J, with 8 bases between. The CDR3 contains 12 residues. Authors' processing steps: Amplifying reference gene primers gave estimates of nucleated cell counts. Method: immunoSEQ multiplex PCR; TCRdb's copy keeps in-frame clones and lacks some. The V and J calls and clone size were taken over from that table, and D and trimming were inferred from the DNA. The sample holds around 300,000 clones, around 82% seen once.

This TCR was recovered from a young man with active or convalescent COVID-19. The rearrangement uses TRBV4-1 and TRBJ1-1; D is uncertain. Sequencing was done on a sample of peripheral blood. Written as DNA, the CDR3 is TGCGCCAGCAGCCAAGAGTTTCAAAAAGCTTTCTTT. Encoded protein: CASSQEFQKAFF.